This paragraph reports one T cell receptor beta chain. The CDR3 length is 14 residues. Looked up from germline, CDR1 is SGHRS and CDR2 is YFSETQ. V lost 0 bases to trimming and J lost 7 bases; unmatched junction nucleotides: 3. The entry originates in a study of T cell changes during pregnancy in multiple sclerosis. Libraries were prepared by immunoSEQ multiplex PCR; TCRdb keeps only in-frame clonotypes and omits some of them. The sample contains tens of thousands of clones, roughly 90% of which appear only once. V and J are TRBV5-1 and TRBJ1-1, with 10 bases identical to TRBD1. The input for sequencing was CD8+ T cells from peripheral blood mononuclear cells, taken before pregnancy. The clonotype was recovered from a female donor with multiple sclerosis, enrolled in a pregnancy study. The CDR3, as DNA: TGCGCCAGCAGCTTGGGACAGGGGGCGGATGAAGCTTTCTTT. It encodes CASSLGQGADEAFF.